This is a list of T cell receptor beta chains from one sample in a study of shared clonotypes between healthy human individuals. Assay used: immunoSEQ multiplex PCR; TCRdb lists only in-frame clones, some missing. The sample consists of about half a million clones, 79% of them appearing once. Sequenced: PBMCs. Source of these receptors: a middle-aged woman in good health. Some clones in this sample may be carry-over from other donors' samples. Both conserved end residues are trimmed from each CDR3.

v_call	j_call	cdr3_aa
TRBV11-2	TRBJ2-2	ASSLAYSDPERELF
TRBV7-2	TRBJ1-5	ASSFIGSNQPQH
TRBV18	TRBJ2-7	ASSPPLASGTYEQY
TRBV10-3	TRBJ2-3	AISERHSTDTQY
TRBV29-1	.	SAGTGGIYEQY
TRBV28	TRBJ1-5	ASSQQRGWDQPQH
TRBV5-1	TRBJ2-2	ASSLGASLGELF
TRBV19	TRBJ2-2	ASRVLAGVTGELF
TRBV27	.	ASSLFGGYEQY
TRBV6-6	TRBJ2-3	ASSPLADRTDTQY
TRBV28	TRBJ2-7	ASRQQGMSYEQY
TRBV19	TRBJ2-2	ASSPVSAGGPGELF
TRBV18	TRBJ1-2	ASSPNRDTVGYT
TRBV2	TRBJ2-5	ASRKELAGETETQY